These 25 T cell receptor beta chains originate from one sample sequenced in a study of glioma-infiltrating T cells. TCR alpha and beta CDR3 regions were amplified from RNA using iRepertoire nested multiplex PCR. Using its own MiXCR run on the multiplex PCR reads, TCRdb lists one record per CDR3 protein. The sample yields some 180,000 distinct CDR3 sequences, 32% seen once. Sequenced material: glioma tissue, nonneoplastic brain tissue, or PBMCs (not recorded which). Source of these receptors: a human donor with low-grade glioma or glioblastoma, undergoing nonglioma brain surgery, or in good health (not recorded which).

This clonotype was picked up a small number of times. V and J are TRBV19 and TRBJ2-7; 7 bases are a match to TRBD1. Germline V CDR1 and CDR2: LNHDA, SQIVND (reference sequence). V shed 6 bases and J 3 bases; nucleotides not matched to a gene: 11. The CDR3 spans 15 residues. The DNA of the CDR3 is TGTGCCAGTAGCTGGTCCGGGACAGCCATCTACGAGCAGTACTTC. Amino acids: CASSWSGTAIYEQYF.

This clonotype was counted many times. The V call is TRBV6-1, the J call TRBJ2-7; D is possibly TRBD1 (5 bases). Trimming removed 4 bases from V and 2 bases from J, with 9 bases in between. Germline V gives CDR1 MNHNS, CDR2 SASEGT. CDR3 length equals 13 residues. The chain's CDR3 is CASSANRPYEQYF. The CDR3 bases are TGTGCCAGCAGTGCCAACAGGCCCTACGAGCAGTACTTC.

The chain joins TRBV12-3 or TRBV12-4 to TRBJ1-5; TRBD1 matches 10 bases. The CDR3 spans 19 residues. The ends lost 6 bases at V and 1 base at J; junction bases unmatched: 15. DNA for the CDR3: TGTGCCAGCAGGCCAAGAATCGGGACAGGGGACCAAAGCAATCAGCCCCAGCATTTT. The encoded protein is CASRPRIGTGDQSNQPQHF.

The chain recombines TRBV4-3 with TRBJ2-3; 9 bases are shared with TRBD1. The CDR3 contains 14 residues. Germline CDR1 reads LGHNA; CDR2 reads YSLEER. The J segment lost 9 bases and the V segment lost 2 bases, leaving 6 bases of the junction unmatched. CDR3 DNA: TGCGCCAGCAGCCAAAACCCCGGGACAGGGACGCAGTATTTT. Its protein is CASSQNPGTGTQYF.

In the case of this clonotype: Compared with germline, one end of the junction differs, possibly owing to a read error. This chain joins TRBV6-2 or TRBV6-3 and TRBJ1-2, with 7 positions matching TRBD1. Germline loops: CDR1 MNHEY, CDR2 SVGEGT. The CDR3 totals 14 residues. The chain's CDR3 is CARSYSEGADGDTF. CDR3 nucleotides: TGTGCCAGAAGTTACTCGGAGGGGGCGGATGGCGACACCTTC.

CDR3 loop: CASMWGHTGELFF. CDR3 bases: TGTGCCAGTATGTGGGGGCACACCGGGGAGCTGTTTTTT. This chain connects TRBV19 to TRBJ2-2, with D perhaps TRBD1 (6 bases). The germline CDR1 and CDR2 sequences are LNHDA and SQIVND (reference sequence). Between the trimmed V and J ends, which lost 7 bases and 3 bases, there was a span of 9 bases. The CDR3 is made up of 13 amino acids. Filled out from reference TRBV19 and TRBJ2-2, the complete variable domain reads DGGITQSPKYLFRKEGQNVTLSCEQNLNHDAMYWYRQDPGQGLRLIYYSQIVNDFQKGDIAEGYSVSREKKESFPLTVTSAQKNPTAFYLCASMWGHTGELFFGEGSRLTVL.

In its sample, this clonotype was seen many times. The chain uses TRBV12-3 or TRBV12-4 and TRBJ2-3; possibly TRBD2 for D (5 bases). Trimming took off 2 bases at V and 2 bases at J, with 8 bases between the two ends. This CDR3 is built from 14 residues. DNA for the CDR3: TGTGCCAGCAGTTTACCGGGATACACAGATACGCAGTATTTT. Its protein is CASSLPGYTDTQYF.

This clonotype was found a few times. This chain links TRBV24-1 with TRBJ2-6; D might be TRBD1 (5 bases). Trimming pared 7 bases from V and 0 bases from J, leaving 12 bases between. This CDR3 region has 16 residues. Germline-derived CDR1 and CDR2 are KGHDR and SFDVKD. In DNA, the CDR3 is TGTGCCACCAGCCTTGCGGACACCTCTGGGGCCAACGTCCTGACTTTC. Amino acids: CATSLADTSGANVLTF.

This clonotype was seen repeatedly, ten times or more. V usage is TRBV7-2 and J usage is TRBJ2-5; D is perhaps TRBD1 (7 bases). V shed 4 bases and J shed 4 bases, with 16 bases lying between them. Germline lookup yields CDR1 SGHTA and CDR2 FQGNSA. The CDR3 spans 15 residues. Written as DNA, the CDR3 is TGTGCCAGCAGCTCAGGGGGGTTAGGGAGAGAGACCCAGTACTTC. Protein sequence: CASSSGGLGRETQYF.

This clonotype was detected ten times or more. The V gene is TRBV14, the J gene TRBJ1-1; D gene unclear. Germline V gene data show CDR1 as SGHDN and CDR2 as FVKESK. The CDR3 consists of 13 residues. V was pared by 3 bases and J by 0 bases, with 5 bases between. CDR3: CASSQTLNTEAFF. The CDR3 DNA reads TGTGCCAGCAGCCAGACCTTGAACACTGAAGCTTTCTTT.

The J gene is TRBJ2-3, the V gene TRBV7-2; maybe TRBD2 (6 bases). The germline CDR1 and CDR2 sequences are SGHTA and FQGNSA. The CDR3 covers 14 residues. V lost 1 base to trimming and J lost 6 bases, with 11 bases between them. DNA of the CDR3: TGTGCCAGCAGCTTAGACGGCCGGGAGGATACGCAGTATTTT. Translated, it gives CASSLDGREDTQYF.

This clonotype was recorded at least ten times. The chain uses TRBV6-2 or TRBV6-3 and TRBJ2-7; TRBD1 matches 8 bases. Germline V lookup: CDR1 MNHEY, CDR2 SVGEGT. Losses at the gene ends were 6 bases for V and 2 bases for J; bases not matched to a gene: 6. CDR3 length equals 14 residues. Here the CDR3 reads CASRLTGAAYEQYF. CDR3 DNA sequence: TGTGCCAGCAGACTGACAGGGGCGGCCTACGAGCAGTACTTC.

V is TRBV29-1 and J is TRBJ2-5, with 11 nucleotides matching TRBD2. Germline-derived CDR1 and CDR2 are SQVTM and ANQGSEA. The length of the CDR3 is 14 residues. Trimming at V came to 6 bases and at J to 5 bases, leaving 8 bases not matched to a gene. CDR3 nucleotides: TGCAGCGTGTCTAGCGGGAGGACGGAGGAGACCCAGTACTTC. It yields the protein CSVSSGRTEETQYF.

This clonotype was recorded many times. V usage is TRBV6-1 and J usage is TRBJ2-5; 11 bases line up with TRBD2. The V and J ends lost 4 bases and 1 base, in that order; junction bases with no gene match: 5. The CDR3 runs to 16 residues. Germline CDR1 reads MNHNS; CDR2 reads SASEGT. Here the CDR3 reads CASSARLAGSQETQYF. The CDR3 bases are TGTGCCAGCAGTGCACGACTAGCGGGGAGCCAAGAGACCCAGTACTTC.

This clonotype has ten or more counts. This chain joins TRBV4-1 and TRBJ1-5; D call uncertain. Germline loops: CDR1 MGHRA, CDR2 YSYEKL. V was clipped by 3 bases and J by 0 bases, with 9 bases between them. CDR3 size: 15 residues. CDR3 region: CASSQGFNSNQPQHF. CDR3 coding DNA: TGCGCCAGCAGCCAGGGCTTCAATAGCAATCAGCCCCAGCATTTT.

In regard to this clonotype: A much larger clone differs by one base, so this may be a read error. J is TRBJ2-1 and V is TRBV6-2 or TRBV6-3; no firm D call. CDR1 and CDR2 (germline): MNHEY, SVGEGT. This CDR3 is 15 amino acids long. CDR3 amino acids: CASSLFEKSYNEKFF. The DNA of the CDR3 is TGTGCCAGCAGTTTATTTGAGAAATCCTACAATGAGAAGTTCTTC.

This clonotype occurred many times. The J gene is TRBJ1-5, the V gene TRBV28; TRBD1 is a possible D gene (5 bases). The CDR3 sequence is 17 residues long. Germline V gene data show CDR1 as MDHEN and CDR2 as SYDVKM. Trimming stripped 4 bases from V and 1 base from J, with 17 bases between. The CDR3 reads CASSSVEGRASNQPQHF. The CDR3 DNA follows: TGTGCCAGCAGTTCGGTTGAGGGCAGGGCGAGCAATCAGCCCCAGCATTTT.

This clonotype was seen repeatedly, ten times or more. CDR3: CAISGLAGNTDTQYF. DNA of the CDR3: TGTGCCATCAGTGGTCTAGCGGGTAACACAGATACGCAGTATTTT. The rearrangement joins TRBV10-3 to TRBJ2-3; 8 bases fit TRBD2. J gave up 2 bases and V 4 bases, and 5 bases lay outside the gene matches. CDR1 ENHRY and CDR2 SYGVKD come from the germline V gene. There are 15 residues in the CDR3.

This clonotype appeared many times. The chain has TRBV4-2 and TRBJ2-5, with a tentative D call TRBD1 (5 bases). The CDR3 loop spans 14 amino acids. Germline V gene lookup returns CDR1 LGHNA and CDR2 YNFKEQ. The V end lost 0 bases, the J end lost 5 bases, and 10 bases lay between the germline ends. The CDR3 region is CASSQEVDTETQYF. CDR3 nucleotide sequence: TGTGCCAGCAGCCAAGAAGTGGACACCGAGACCCAGTACTTC.

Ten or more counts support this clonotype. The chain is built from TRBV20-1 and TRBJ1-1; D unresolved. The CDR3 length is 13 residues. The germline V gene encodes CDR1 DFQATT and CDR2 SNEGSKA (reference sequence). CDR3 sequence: CSGAENMNTEAFF. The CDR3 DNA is TGCAGCGGTGCGGAAAACATGAACACTGAAGCTTTCTTT.

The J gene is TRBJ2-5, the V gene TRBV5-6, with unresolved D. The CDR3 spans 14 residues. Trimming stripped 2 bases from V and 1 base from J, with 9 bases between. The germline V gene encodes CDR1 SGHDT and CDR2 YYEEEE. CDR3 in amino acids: CASSFGQIQETQYF. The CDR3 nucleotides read TGTGCCAGCAGCTTTGGGCAGATCCAAGAGACCCAGTACTTC.

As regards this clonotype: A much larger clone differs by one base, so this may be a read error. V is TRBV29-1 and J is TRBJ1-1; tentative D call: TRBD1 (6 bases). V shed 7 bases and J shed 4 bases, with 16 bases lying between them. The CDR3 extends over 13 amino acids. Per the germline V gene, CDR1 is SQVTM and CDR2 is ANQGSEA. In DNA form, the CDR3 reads TGCAGCGCAGTGACAGGCAGGGGCACTGAAGCTTTCTTT. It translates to CSAVTGRGTEAFF.

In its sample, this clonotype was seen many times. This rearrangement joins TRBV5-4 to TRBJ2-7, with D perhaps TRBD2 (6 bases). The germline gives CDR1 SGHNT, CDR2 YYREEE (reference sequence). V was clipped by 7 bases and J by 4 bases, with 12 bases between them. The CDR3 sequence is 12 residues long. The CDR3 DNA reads TGTGCCAGCGGGACTGGAAAATACGAGCAGTACTTC. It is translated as CASGTGKYEQYF.

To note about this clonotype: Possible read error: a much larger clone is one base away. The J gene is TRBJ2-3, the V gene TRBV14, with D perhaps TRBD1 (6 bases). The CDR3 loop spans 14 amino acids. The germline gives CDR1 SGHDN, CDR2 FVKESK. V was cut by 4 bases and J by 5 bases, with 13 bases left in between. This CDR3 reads CASSLTMDRDTQYF. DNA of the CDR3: TGTGCCAGCAGCCTGACTATGGACAGAGATACGCAGTATTTT.

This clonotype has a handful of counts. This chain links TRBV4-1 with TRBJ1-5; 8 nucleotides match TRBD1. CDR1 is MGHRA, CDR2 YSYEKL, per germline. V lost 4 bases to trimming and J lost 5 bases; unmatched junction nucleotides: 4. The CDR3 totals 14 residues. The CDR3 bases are TGCGCCAGCAGCCGACAGGGGAGGCATCAGCCCCAGCATTTT. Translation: CASSRQGRHQPQHF.